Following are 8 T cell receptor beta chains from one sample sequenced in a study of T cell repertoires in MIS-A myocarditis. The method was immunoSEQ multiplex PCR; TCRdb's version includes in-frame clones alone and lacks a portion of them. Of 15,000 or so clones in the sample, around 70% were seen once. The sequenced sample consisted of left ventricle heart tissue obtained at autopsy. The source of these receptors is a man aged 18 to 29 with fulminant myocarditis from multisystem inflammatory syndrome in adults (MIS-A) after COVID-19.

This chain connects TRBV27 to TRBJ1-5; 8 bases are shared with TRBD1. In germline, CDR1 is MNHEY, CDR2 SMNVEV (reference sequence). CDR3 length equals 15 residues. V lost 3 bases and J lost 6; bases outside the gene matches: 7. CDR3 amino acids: CASSFTGRGPQPQHF. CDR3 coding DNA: TGTGCCAGCAGTTTTACCGGCAGGGGGCCTCAGCCCCAGCATTTT.

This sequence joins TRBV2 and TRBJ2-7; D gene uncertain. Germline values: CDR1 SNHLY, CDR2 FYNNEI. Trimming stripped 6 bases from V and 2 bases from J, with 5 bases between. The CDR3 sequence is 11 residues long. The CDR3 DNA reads TGTGCCAGCAGGGATCCCTACGAGCAGTACTTC. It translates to CASRDPYEQYF. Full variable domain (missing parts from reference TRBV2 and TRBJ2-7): EPEVTQTPSHQVTQMGQEVILRCVPISNHLYFYWYRQILGQKVEFLVSFYNNEISEKSEIFDDQFSVERPDGSNFTLKIRSTKLEDSAMYFCASRDPYEQYFGPGTRLTVT.

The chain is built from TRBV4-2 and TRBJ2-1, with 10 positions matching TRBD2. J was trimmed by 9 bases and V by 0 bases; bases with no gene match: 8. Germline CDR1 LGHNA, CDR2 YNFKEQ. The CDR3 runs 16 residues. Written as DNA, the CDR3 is TGTGCCAGCAGCCAAGATCAGCGGGAGGGCCGGGTTGAGCAGTTCTTC. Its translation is CASSQDQREGRVEQFF.

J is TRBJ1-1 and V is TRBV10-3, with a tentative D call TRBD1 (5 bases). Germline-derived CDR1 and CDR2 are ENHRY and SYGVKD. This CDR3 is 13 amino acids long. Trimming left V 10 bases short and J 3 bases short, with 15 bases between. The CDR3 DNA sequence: TGTGCCACCCGACCCAAAGGGGACACTGAAGCTTTCTTT. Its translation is CATRPKGDTEAFF.

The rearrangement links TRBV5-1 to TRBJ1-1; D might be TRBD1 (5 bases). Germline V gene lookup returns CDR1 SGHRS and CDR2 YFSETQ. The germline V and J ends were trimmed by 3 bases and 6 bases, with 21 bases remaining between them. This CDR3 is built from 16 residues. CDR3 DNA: TGCGCCAGCAGCTGGGGGGGAGGTGAAGCGTTGGCTGAAGCTTTCTTT. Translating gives CASSWGGGEALAEAFF.

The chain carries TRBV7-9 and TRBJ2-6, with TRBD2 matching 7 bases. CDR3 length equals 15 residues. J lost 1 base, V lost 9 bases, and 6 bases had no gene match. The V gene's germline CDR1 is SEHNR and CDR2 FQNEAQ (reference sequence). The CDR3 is CASRLALSGANVLTF. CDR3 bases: TGTGCCAGTCGACTAGCTTTGTCTGGGGCCAACGTCCTGACTTTC.

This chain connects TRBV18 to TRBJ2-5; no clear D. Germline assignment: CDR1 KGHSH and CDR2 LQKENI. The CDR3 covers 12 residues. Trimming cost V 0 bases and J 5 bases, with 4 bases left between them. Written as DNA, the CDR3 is TGTGCCAGCTCACCACCTATGGAGACCCAGTACTTC. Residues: CASSPPMETQYF. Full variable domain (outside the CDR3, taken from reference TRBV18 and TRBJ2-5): NAGVMQNPRHLVRRRGQEARLRCSPMKGHSHVYWYRQLPEEGLKFMVYLQKENIIDESGMPKERFSAEFPKEGPSILRIQQVVRGDSAAYFCASSPPMETQYFGPGTRLLVL.

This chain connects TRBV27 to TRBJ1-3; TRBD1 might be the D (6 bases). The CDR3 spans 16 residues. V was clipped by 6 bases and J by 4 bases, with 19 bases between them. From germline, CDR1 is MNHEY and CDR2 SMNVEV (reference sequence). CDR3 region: CASRPTGTSLGNTIYF. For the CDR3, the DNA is TGTGCCAGCAGACCTACCGGGACAAGCCTAGGAAACACCATATATTTT.